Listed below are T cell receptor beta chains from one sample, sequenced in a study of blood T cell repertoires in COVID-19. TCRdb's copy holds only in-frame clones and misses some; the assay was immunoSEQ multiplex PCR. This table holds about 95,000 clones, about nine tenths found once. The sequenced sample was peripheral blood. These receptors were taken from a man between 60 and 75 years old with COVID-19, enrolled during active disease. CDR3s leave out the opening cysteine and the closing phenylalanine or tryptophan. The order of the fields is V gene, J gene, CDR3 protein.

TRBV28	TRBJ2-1	ASSYRWGRAGKEQF
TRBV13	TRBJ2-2	ASERSTGELF
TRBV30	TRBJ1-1	ASHRDNTEAF
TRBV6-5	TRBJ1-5	ASGTGGQPQH
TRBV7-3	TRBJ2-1	ASSLTVGSAGEQF
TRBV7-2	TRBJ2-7	ASSLVGRNYEQY
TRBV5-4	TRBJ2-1	ASSLVAGDEQF
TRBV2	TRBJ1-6	ASNRDRDNSPLH
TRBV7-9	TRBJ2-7	ASSTLEGEQY
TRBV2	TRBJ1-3	ASSERPREVNTIY
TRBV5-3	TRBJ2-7	ARSSSSGRAPSEEQY
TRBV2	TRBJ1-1	ASSTGQGAEAF
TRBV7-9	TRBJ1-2	ASSPTTGGANYGYT
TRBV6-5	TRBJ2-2	ASSYSKRITGELF
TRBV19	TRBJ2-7	ASSTTTGTSGNEQY
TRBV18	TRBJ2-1	ASSPPGGSYNEQF
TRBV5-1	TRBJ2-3	ASSLGDYLSTDTQY
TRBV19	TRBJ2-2	ASRGRGQGKTGELF
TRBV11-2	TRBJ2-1	ASSLESGEYNEQF
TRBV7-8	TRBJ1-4	ASSQEEVHNEKLF
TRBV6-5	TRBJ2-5	ASKTSGSETQY
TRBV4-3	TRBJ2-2	ASSQSRNTGELF
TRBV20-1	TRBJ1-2	SASHHRTGDYGYT
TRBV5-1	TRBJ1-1	ASSPNRDNTEAF
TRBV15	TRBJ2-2	ATSRSGKAGELF
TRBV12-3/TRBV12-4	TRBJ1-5	ASTDRNQPQH
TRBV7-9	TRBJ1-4	ASSSPLRDREKLF
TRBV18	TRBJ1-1	ASSPSGFQLNTEAF
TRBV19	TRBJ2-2	ASTQGPGAGELF
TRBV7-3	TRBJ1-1	ASSLWAQNTEAF
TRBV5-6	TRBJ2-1	ASSLVAGPYNEQF
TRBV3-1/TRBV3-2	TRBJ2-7	ASSGLSYEQY
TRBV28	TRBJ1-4	ASSQGGEKLF